This T cell receptor (beta chain) originates from a study of cytomegalovirus exposure and HLA in healthy donors (TCRdb year 2017). A note on the overall study: The 500 to 800 repertoires of the first cohort and the approximately 110 validation repertoires were produced on the same platform, according to a later analysis. The study aimed to test whether signatures of past pathogen exposure could be identified by cataloging public T cell receptors. Along with the roughly 670-subject first cohort, a separate validation cohort of 120 different subjects was used. To predict cytomegalovirus infection status, the study combined high-throughput TCR immunosequencing, statistical association of individual TCRs with disease status, and machine learning. Study-wide findings and limitations: Across donors, most TCR sequences were observed very rarely, whereas some public TCRs were present in many individuals. According to the authors, the approach could potentially be generalized to other disease states and immunological phenotypes. In vitro tests confirmed that three of the cytomegalovirus-associated TCR beta chains recognize cytomegalovirus antigens. A total of fewer than 200 TCR beta chains were listed by the study as associated with cytomegalovirus. Cytomegalovirus status was reported to be diagnosed by the classifier with high specificity and sensitivity in both the original and validation cohorts. The validation cohort had no HLA typing available for a later analysis, so co-occurrence within that cohort was assessed over all 120 or so repertoires. Subsequent analysis determined that TCRs grouped into clusters in the first cohort also showed a tendency toward co-occurrence across the 130 or so validation repertoires, and roughly 94% of cluster scores exceeded 0.

Library creation used the immunoSEQ multiplex PCR assay. Per the authors' processing: To diagnose cytomegalovirus status from the catalog of TCR beta chain sequences, a statistical classification framework was built. TCRdb re-hosts the immuneACCESS table, in-frame sequences only. Its copies lack some clones; in the studies checked, an unresolved V gene accounts for under half of them, and the cause for the rest is not known. The DNA was the basis for D and trimming; V, J and clone size are from that table. In this sample the table shows about 130,000 clones, 94% of which occur a single time. Less than 1.5% of the sample rests with the top ten. Worth noting for this clone: The target of this receptor is not known. No much larger clonotype is one base removed from it; base qualities were not supplied.

The donors were included in the validation cohort of roughly 130 subjects, a group kept apart from the roughly 700-subject first cohort. Sequenced material: PBMCs. The receptor was isolated from a woman aged 18-35 years in good health and CMV-seronegative.

This receptor has the CDR3 CASSLTGYGYTF. The DNA sequence is as follows: TGTGCCAGCAGCTTGACAGGCTATGGCTACACCTTC. The receptor chain draws on TRBV11-2 and TRBJ1-2; TRBD1 is possibly the D segment (6 matching bases). The CDR3 spans 12 residues, from the cysteine through the phenylalanine. Only the CDR3 part of the read is kept: 36 bases, read in frame from the first base. Via the germline V gene, CDR1 is SGHAT and CDR2 FQNNGV. V was cut back by 3 bases and J by 4 bases, leaving a gap of 6 bases between them.